This is a list of T cell receptor beta chains from one sample in a study of radiotherapy plus CTLA-4 blockade in lung cancer. Sequencing was performed with immunoSEQ multiplex PCR; in TCRdb, only in-frame clones are kept and a portion is missing. The repertoire consists of approximately 100,000 clones, with 75% to 90% occurring once and the leading ten covering around 3%. The specimen was peripheral blood, collected from a patient treated with radiotherapy plus ipilimumab. The origin of the receptors is a human donor with non-small cell lung cancer who had a partial response to radiotherapy plus ipilimumab. CDR3s include the opening cysteine and the closing phenylalanine or tryptophan. A D gene is named only where the DNA matches it firmly. The size entry is marked missing in some rows and otherwise reads once, few, many or a size class.

once TRBJ1-1 TRBD1 TRBV19 CASSPTRGPEKAFF TGTGCCAGTAGTCCCACCAGGGGGCCCGAGAAAGCTTTCTTT
NA TRBJ2-3 NA TRBV5-1 CASSRGGGDTQYF TGCGCCAGCAGCCGAGGGGGGGGTGATACGCAGTATTTT
many TRBJ2-6 TRBD2 TRBV4-2 CASSQDPSGTGTGANVLTF TGTGCCAGCAGCCAAGACCCTAGCGGGACCGGGACTGGGGCCAACGTCCTGACTTTC
NA TRBJ2-3 TRBD2 TRBV5-6 CASSRTSATDTQYF TGTGCCAGCAGCCGGACTAGCGCCACAGATACGCAGTATTTT
few TRBJ1-1 NA TRBV5-1 CASSPGSGEDTEAFF TGCGCCAGCAGTCCTGGGTCGGGAGAAGACACTGAAGCTTTCTTT
once TRBJ2-7 NA TRBV7-3 CASSLSRAGEQYF TGTGCCAGCAGCTTAAGCCGGGCGGGGGAGCAGTACTTC
NA TRBJ2-7 TRBD2 TRBV11-2 CASSFGTSGGYEQYF TGTGCCAGCAGCTTTGGGACTAGCGGGGGTTACGAGCAGTACTTC
NA TRBJ2-3 TRBD2 TRBV28 CASSLSGRTDTQYF TGTGCCAGCAGTTTAAGCGGGAGGACAGATACGCAGTATTTT
once TRBJ2-7 TRBD2 TRBV5-4 CASSPASGRASYEQYF TGTGCCAGCAGCCCAGCTAGCGGGAGGGCCTCCTACGAGCAGTACTTC
NA TRBJ1-2 NA TRBV19 CASSILSPNYGYTF TGTGCCAGTAGTATCTTGTCTCCTAACTATGGCTACACCTTC